A single sample is the source of the 10 T cell receptor beta chains below, sequenced in a study of resident and recirculating memory T cells in vitiligo. Here immunoSEQ multiplex PCR was the method, and the copy in TCRdb shows in-frame clones only, minus some. Here the sample spans 75,000 to 95,000 clones, just over 90% being singletons. The source material was blood. All receptors come from a male donor with vitiligo.

J is TRBJ2-7 and V is TRBV7-8, with D possibly being TRBD1 (6 bases). From germline, CDR1 is SGHVS and CDR2 FQNEAQ. The CDR3 runs 14 residues. Between the trimmed V and J ends, which lost 4 bases and 6 bases, there was a span of 16 bases. The CDR3, as DNA: TGTGCCAGCAGCTCCCGGACAGCCCTGGGCGAGCAGTACTTC. It yields the protein CASSSRTALGEQYF. Looking up the rest from reference TRBV7-8 and TRBJ2-7 gives the full variable domain: GAGVSQSPRYKVAKRGQDVALRCDPISGHVSLFWYQQALGQGPEFLTYFQNEAQLDKSGLPSDRFFAERPEGSVSTLKIQRTQQEDSAVYLCASSSRTALGEQYFGPGTRLTVT.

This chain links TRBV5-1 with TRBJ2-1; 7 bases are a match to TRBD2. Germline trimming cut 4 bases from V and 4 bases from J; bases unmatched to any gene: 11. This CDR3 is built from 16 residues. The germline gives CDR1 SGHRS, CDR2 YFSETQ. CDR3 region: CASSREAGGKYNEQFF. Written as DNA, the CDR3 is TGCGCCAGCAGCCGTGAAGCCGGGGGGAAATACAATGAGCAGTTCTTC.

V gene TRBV7-6 combines with J gene TRBJ1-5, with 7 nucleotides matching TRBD1. The junction had 4 bases not matched to a gene; V was cut back by 5 bases and J by 3 bases. CDR1 and CDR2 from the germline V gene are SGHVS and FNYEAQ. The CDR3 totals 14 residues. The CDR3 protein is CASSPGQDNQPQHF. The CDR3 nucleotides read TGTGCCAGCAGCCCTGGACAGGACAATCAGCCCCAGCATTTT.

In the case of this clone: Different DNA sequences within this sample yield the same CDR3. The CDR3 protein is CASSQGQGYGYTF. CDR3 sequence (DNA): TGCGCCAGCAGCCAAGGACAGGGCTATGGCTACACCTTC. The chain couples TRBV4-3 to TRBJ1-2; TRBD1 matches 7 bases. Germline assignment: CDR1 LGHNA and CDR2 YSLEER. The V and J ends lost 1 base and 4 bases, in that order; junction bases with no gene match: 0. This CDR3 has 13 residues.

This chain connects TRBV14 to TRBJ1-4, with TRBD1 as a possible D gene (6 bases). Trimming left V 5 bases short and J 5 bases short, with 12 bases between. This CDR3 has 14 amino acids. Per germline, CDR1 SGHDN and CDR2 FVKESK. DNA for the CDR3: TGTGCCAGCAGCTATACAGGGAAAAATGAAAAACTGTTTTTT. It is translated as CASSYTGKNEKLFF.

The chain recombines TRBV28 with TRBJ1-2; D remains unclear. This CDR3 region has 12 residues. V dropped 10 bases and J dropped 2 bases, with 11 bases sitting between them. Germline V gives CDR1 MDHEN, CDR2 SYDVKM. Here the CDR3 DNA reads TGTGCCACCGAGACTATAAACTATGGCTACACCTTC. Protein sequence: CATETINYGYTF.

J is TRBJ2-1 and V is TRBV21-1; TRBD2, the D gene given by the table, was not confirmed from the DNA. TRBV21-1 is described as a pseudogene. The CDR3 has 17 residues. CDR3 in DNA: TGTGCCAGCAGCAGAATAGCGGGAGGCTTCCTAAACAATGAGCAGTTCTTC. This sequence encodes CASSRIAGGFLNNEQFF.

V gene TRBV28 combines with J gene TRBJ1-2; a possible D gene is TRBD1 (5 bases). The CDR3 has 13 residues. Trimming took 4 bases from V and 0 from J, leaving 6 bases between them. Germline CDR1 reads MDHEN; CDR2 reads SYDVKM. The CDR3: CASSSGSNYGYTF. The CDR3 DNA sequence: TGTGCCAGCAGTTCAGGGTCTAACTATGGCTACACCTTC.

The rearrangement joins TRBV2 to TRBJ2-5; D not resolved. CDR1 and CDR2 (germline): SNHLY, FYNNEI. V gave up 8 bases and J gave up 5 bases, with 15 bases separating them. The CDR3 extends over 13 amino acids. The CDR3 sequence: CASGSPPGETQYF. CDR3 DNA: TGTGCCAGCGGGTCCCCCCCCGGGGAGACCCAGTACTTC.

This clone was counted only a few times. This chain uses TRBV19 with TRBJ2-7; TRBD2 agrees at 7 bases. The trim removed 3 bases at V and 4 bases at J, leaving 6 bases unmatched. The CDR3 totals 14 residues. CDR1 LNHDA and CDR2 SQIVND come from the germline V gene (reference sequence). CDR3: CASSIGLGRYEQYF. The DNA of the CDR3 is TGTGCCAGTAGTATTGGACTAGGTCGTTACGAGCAGTACTTC.